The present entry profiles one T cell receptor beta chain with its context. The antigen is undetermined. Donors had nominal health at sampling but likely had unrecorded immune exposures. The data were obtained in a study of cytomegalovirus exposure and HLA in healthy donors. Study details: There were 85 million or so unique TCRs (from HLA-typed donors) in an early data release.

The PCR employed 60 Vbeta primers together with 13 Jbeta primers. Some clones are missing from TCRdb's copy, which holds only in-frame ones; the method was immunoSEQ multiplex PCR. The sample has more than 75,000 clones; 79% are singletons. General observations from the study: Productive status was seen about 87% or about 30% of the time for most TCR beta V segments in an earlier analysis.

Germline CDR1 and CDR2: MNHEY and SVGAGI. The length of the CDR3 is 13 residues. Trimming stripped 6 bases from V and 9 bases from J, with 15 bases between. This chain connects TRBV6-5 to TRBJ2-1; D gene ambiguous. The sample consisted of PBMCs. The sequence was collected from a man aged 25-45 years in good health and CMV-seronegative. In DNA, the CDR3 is TGTGCCAGCAGGGTAACGGAGTCTCTTGAGCAGTTCTTC. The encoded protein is CASRVTESLEQFF.